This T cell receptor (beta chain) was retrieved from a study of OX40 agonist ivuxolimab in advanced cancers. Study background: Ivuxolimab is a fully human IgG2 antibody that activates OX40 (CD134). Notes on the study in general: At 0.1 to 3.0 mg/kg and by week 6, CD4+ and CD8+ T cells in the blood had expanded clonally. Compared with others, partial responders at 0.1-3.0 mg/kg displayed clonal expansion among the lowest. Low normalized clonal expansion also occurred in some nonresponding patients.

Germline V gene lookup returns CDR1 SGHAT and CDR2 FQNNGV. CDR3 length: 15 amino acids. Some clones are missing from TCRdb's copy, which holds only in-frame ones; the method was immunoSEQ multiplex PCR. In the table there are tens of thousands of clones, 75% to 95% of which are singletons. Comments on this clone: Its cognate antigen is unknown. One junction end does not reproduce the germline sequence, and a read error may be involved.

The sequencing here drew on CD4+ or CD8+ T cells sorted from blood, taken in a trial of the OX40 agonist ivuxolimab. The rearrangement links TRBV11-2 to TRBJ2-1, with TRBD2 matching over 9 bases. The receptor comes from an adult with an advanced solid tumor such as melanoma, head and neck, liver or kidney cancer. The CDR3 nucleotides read TGTGCCAGCACCTTAGCGGGAGTGTCCTACAATGAGCAGTTCTTC. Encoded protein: CASTLAGVSYNEQFF.